Listed below are T cell receptor beta chains from one sample, sequenced in a study of T-cell memory formation after mild COVID-19. In TCRdb, the 5' RACE reads were re-called with MiXCR into one record per CDR3 protein. The sample holds 550,000 to 700,000 distinct CDR3 sequences, 15% to 20% seen once. The sequenced material came from PBMCs or a T cell subset sorted from them (not recorded which). These receptor sequences come from an adult woman who had mild COVID-19 (a few samples of this study predate the infection). Cell type and time point are not known. The CDR3 runs from the conserved cysteine through the conserved F or W.

V	J	CDR3
TRBV20-1	TRBJ1-4	CSARDGGWTNEKLFF
TRBV7-9	TRBJ2-7	CASSHNRDHEQYF
TRBV5-1	TRBJ2-1	CASSAGGLYNEQFF
TRBV11-2	TRBJ2-1	CASSPGLAATNEQFF
TRBV4-3	TRBJ2-5	CASSRAKTGLETQYF
TRBV7-9	TRBJ2-1	CASSPGLAGVDNEQFF
TRBV19	TRBJ1-1	CASSIGRRGTEAFF
TRBV6-5	TRBJ2-5	CASKDLAGEGETQYF
TRBV20-1	TRBJ2-2	CSARDPERGTNTGELFF
TRBV12-3/TRBV12-4	TRBJ2-5	CASSWGRAGETQYF
TRBV7-2	TRBJ2-7	CASSLIIASGSYEQYF
TRBV2	TRBJ1-4	CASSPTGPIGKLFF
TRBV5-6	TRBJ2-1	CASRMTGLDYNEQFF
TRBV11-2	TRBJ2-3	CASSRWTEAGNTQYF
TRBV12-3/TRBV12-4	TRBJ2-2	CASSSTGDATGELFF
TRBV7-2	TRBJ2-3	CASSRMGAGDTQYF
TRBV18	TRBJ2-5	CASSGNKGETQYF
TRBV30	TRBJ2-7	CAWSTGSFLGEQYF
TRBV6-6	TRBJ2-1	CASSKNSGTGGYNEQFF
TRBV9	TRBJ2-7	CASSARGGSGDPYEQYF
TRBV5-1	TRBJ2-3	CASGRKLDTDTQYF
TRBV27	TRBJ2-1	CASSRGLAETDNEQFF
TRBV7-8	TRBJ2-5	CASSLVVAGQETQYF
TRBV6-5	TRBJ2-5	CASSYDGTGGETQYF